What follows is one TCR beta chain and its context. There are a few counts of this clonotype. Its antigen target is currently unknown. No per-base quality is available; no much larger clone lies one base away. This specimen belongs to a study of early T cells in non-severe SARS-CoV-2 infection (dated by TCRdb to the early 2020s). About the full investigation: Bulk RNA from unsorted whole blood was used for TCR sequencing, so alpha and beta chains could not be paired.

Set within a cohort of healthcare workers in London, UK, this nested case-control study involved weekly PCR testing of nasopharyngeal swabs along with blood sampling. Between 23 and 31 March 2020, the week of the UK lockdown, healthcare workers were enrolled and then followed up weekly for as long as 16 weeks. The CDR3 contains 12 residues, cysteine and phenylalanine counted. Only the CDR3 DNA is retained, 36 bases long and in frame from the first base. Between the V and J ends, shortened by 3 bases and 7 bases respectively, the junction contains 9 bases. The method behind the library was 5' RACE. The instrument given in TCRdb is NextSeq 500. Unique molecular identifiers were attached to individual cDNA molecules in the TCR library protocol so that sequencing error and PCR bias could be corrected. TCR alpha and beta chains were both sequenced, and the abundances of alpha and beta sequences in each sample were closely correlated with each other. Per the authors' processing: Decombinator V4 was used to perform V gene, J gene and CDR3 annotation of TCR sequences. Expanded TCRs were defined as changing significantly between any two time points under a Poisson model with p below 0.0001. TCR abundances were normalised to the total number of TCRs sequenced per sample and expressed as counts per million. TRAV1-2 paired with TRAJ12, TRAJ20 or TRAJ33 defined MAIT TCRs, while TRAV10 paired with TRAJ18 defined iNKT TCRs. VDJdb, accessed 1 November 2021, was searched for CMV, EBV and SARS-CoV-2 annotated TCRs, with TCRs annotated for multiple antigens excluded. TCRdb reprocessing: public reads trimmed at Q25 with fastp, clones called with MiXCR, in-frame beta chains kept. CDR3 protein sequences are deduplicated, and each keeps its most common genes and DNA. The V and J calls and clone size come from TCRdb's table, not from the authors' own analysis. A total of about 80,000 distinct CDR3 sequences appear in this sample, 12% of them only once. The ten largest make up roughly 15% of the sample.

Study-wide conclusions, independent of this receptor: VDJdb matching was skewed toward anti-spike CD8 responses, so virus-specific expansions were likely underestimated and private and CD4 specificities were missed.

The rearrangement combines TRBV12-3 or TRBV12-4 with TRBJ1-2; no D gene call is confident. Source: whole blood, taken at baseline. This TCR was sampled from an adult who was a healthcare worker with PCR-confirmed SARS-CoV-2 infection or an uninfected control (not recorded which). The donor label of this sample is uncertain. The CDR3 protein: CASSFLAFGYTF. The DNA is TGTGCCAGCAGTTTTTTGGCTTTTGGCTACACCTTC.